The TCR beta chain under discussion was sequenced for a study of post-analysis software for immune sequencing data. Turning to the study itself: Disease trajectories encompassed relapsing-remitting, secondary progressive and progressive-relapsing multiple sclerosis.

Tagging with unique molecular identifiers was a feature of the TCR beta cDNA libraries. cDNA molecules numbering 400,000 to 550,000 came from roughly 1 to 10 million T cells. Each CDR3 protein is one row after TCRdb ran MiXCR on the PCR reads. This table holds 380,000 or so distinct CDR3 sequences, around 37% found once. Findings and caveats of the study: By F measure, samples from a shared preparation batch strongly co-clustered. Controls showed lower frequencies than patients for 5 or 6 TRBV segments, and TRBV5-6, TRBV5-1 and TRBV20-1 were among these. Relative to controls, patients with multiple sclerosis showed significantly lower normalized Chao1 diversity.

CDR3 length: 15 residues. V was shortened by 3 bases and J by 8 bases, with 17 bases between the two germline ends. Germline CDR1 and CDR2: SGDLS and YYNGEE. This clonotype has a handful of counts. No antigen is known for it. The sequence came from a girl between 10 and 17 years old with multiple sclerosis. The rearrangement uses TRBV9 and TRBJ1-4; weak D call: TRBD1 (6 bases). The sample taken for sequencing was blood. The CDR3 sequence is CASSEWSRGGEKLFF. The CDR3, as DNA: TGTGCCAGCAGCGAGTGGTCCAGGGGTGGGGAAAAACTGTTTTTT.